This TCR beta chain was observed in a study of blood T cell repertoires in COVID-19 (dated by TCRdb to 2019 to 2021). For context, the study as a whole: Samples covering the acute and convalescent phases of COVID-19 were provided by collaborators in the United States, Italy and Spain. The prospective study material was composed of cDNA or gDNA derived from T cells, B-cell-depleted T cells, or PBMCs. The dataset comprised deeply sampled blood TCRbeta repertoires from subjects exposed to, actively infected with, or recovered from COVID-19. The repertoires were made available in a free public database intended to serve as a resource for research on the immune response to SARS-CoV-2. The samples were drawn from two sources: the first 160 participants of the ongoing ImmuneRACE study, and approximately 1,300 subjects contributed by 6 global collaborators. A de-identified subject ID, COVID-19 status, age in years and sex were almost always included in the sample metadata. HLA class I and class II types, where available, came from metadata supplied by the sample provider rather than from assay-based typing.

Another Seattle source contributed samples from volunteer blood donors who had recovered from COVID-19. Collaborating institutions collected whole blood in K2EDTA tubes following their own protocols. For TCRbeta analysis, collaborators shipped samples as frozen whole blood, isolated PBMCs, or DNA extracted from either of those sample types. The investigation overall reported the following: The quantity of clinical and demographic metadata differed by source and by participant and was supplied without curation.

The CDR3 has 14 amino acids, counting the end cysteine and phenylalanine. Only the CDR3 DNA stays, 42 bases, in frame from base 1. For this chain, trimming is 2 bases at the V end and 6 bases at the J end, and the number of junction bases without a gene match is 6. The CDR1 and CDR2 encoded by the germline V gene are SGDLS and YYNGEE. TCRbeta CDR3 regions were amplified from genomic DNA by means of the immunoSEQ Assay, a bias-controlled multiplex PCR. The source study handled its data this way. Within the assay, amplification of reference gene primers was used to estimate how many nucleated cells each sample contained. Sequence reads were collapsed and filtered to measure the absolute abundance of every unique TCRbeta CDR3 rearrangement. For each sample, productive Simpson clonality was calculated as the square root of Simpson's diversity index across productive rearrangements. Imported from immuneACCESS, the table was reduced by TCRdb to in-frame sequences with V and J called. These copies leave out some clones; in studies compared against another copy, an unresolved V gene accounts for under half, and the cause of the remainder is not known. Clone size and V and J calls were adopted from that table, with D and trimming inferred from the DNA. The sample table contains roughly 300,000 clones; only one count was recorded for around four fifths of them. 8% to 9.5% of the sample goes to the ten largest clones.

About this clone: The target of this receptor is not known. The sample holds no much larger clone one base away, and base qualities are not on file.

This chain is built from TRBV9 and TRBJ2-7; TRBD1 agrees with 9 junctional bases. Specimen: peripheral blood. The clonotype was recovered from a woman in her fifties or sixties who had recovered from COVID-19. The DNA sequence follows: TGTGCCAGCAGCGTTGGACAGGGGTCCCTCGAGCAGTACTTC. This sequence encodes CASSVGQGSLEQYF.